The T cell receptor beta chain under discussion was sequenced for a study of blood T cell repertoires in COVID-19. Assay: immunoSEQ multiplex PCR; the TCRdb copy retains only in-frame clones and omits some. Of fewer than 200,000 clones listed, 70% to 85% are singletons. Concerning this clone itself: The sample holds other DNA sequences that translate to the same CDR3.

The V gene's germline CDR1 is MRHNA and CDR2 SNTAGT. V lost 6 bases, J lost 5 bases, and 12 bases stayed unmatched. The CDR3 contains 15 residues. The chain links TRBV6-4 to TRBJ1-2; 7 bases map to TRBD1. The receptor was isolated from a man aged 60 to 75 who had recovered from COVID-19. The specimen sequenced was peripheral blood. The CDR3 region has the DNA TGTGCCAGCAGCGAGCAGGGGGAGTCCTCATATGGCTACACCTTC. Its translation: CASSEQGESSYGYTF.